These T cell receptor beta chains were read from a single sample in a study of blood T cells in healthy people across ages. TCRdb called the 5' RACE reads again in MiXCR, with one record for every CDR3 protein. This table holds 550,000 to 700,000 distinct CDR3 sequences, approximately 25% found once. The sequenced sample was blood. The receptors originated from a woman aged 70-85 years in good health. Both conserved end residues are part of each CDR3. D genes are given only for firm matches. Clone size is shown for a subset of rows, as once, few, many or a class of expanded clone.

D gene,V gene,J gene,clone size,CDR3 protein,CDR3 DNA
TRBD1,TRBV7-2,TRBJ1-2,few,CASSLVTGGAGYGYTF,TGTGCCAGCAGCTTAGTTACAGGGGGCGCTGGCTATGGCTACACCTTC
TRBD1,TRBV15,TRBJ2-7,.,CATSRERDRGYEQYF,TGTGCCACCAGCAGAGAAAGGGACAGGGGGTACGAGCAGTACTTC
.,TRBV20-1,TRBJ1-2,.,CSARATGASQGYTF,TGCAGTGCTAGAGCGACGGGGGCGTCGCAGGGCTACACCTTC
.,TRBV12-3/TRBV12-4,TRBJ1-2,.,CASSYVGYGYTF,TGTGCCAGCAGTTACGTGGGCTATGGCTACACCTTC
TRBD2,TRBV29-1,TRBJ2-1,few,CSAIAGGGKEQFF,TGCAGCGCTATAGCGGGGGGGGGTAAGGAGCAGTTCTTC
.,TRBV5-8,TRBJ1-1,few,CASSTVNTEAFF,TGTGCCAGCAGCACAGTGAACACTGAAGCTTTCTTT
TRBD1,TRBV7-9,TRBJ1-4,few,CASSLDGTGEEKLFF,TGTGCCAGCAGCTTAGATGGGACAGGGGAGGAAAAACTGTTTTTT
.,TRBV3-1,TRBJ2-7,few,CASSHQGLIYEQYF,TGTGCCAGCAGCCACCAAGGACTTATCTACGAGCAGTACTTC
.,TRBV30,TRBJ1-5,few,CAWSRGTSYNQPQHF,TGTGCCTGGAGCCGGGGGACTTCCTACAATCAGCCCCAGCATTTT
TRBD2,TRBV7-2,TRBJ2-1,.,CASSARGGFDEQFF,TGTGCCAGCAGCGCACGGGGAGGGTTCGATGAGCAGTTCTTC
TRBD1,TRBV5-6,TRBJ1-2,.,CASSFLDDRVYGYTF,TGTGCCAGCAGCTTTTTAGATGACAGGGTCTATGGCTACACCTTC
TRBD1,TRBV12-3/TRBV12-4,TRBJ1-2,few,CASRRGDRGIIWDYGYTF,TGTGCCAGCAGACGGGGGGACAGGGGTATTATCTGGGACTATGGCTACACCTTC
TRBD2,TRBV12-3/TRBV12-4,TRBJ2-5,few,CASRRGDQETQYF,TGTGCCAGCCGACGGGGGGACCAAGAGACCCAGTACTTC
.,TRBV7-2,TRBJ2-5,few,CASSPKGQRETQYF,TGTGCCAGCAGCCCAAAGGGACAAAGAGAGACCCAGTACTTC